These 13 T cell receptor beta chains were sequenced from one sample in a study of T cell changes during pregnancy in multiple sclerosis. TCRdb keeps only in-frame clones here, not all; method: immunoSEQ multiplex PCR. Here the sample spans 58,000 or so clones, 70% to 90% being singletons. The specimen comprised CD4+ T cells from peripheral blood mononuclear cells, sampled in the third trimester of pregnancy. The receptors were gathered from a female donor with multiple sclerosis, enrolled in a pregnancy study.

This chain joins TRBV10-3 and TRBJ2-5; perhaps TRBD1 as D (6 bases). CDR1 ENHRY and CDR2 SYGVKD come from the germline V gene. Trimming took off 8 bases at V and 0 bases at J, with 19 bases between the two ends. The CDR3 has 16 residues. This CDR3 is CAISEGAGEYQETQYF. In DNA, the CDR3 is TGTGCCATCTCCGAAGGGGCAGGGGAGTACCAAGAGACCCAGTACTTC.

V and J are TRBV7-2 and TRBJ2-2; TRBD1 agrees at 10 bases. The CDR3 runs 15 residues. Germline-derived CDR1 and CDR2 are SGHTA and FQGNSA. V was clipped by 2 bases and J by 6 bases; unmatched bases: 3. The CDR3 nucleotides are TGTGCCAGCAGCTTAAACGGACAGGGGGCCGGGGAGCTGTTTTTT. Its translation is CASSLNGQGAGELFF.

This chain links TRBV7-9 with TRBJ2-6; D unclear. Germline-derived CDR1 and CDR2 are SEHNR and FQNEAQ (reference sequence). Trimming cost V 6 bases and J 0 bases, with 15 bases left between them. The CDR3 covers 17 residues. CDR3 amino acids: CASRSQPGNSGANVLTF. CDR3 nucleotides: TGTGCCAGCAGAAGCCAGCCAGGTAACTCTGGGGCCAACGTCCTGACTTTC.

This chain uses TRBV6-1 with TRBJ2-5; no clear D. Trimming took 6 bases from V and 4 from J, leaving 12 bases between them. Germline CDR1 reads MNHNS; CDR2 reads SASEGT. The CDR3 spans 13 residues. The CDR3 region is CASRREPPETQYF. The CDR3 bases are TGTGCCAGCAGACGAGAACCCCCAGAGACCCAGTACTTC.

The rearrangement uses TRBV5-4 and TRBJ2-3; a possible D gene is TRBD1 (6 bases). Trimming shortened V by 4 bases and J by 0 bases, and 9 bases separated the two germline ends. Germline V gene sequence: CDR1 SGHNT, CDR2 YYREEE (reference sequence). The CDR3 is 14 residues long. The CDR3 here is CASSPDSSTDTQYF. The CDR3 DNA follows: TGTGCCAGCAGCCCGGACAGTAGCACAGATACGCAGTATTTT.

The gene calls are TRBV19 and TRBJ2-5; 10 nucleotides line up with TRBD1. Trimming removed 5 bases from V and 5 bases from J; junction bases left unmatched: 11. The germline gives CDR1 LNHDA, CDR2 SQIVND (reference sequence). This CDR3 region has 16 residues. The CDR3 sequence is CASSWGWDRGRETQYF. The CDR3 region has the DNA TGTGCCAGTAGTTGGGGGTGGGACAGGGGTAGGGAGACCCAGTACTTC.

This clone is a singleton in its sample. V usage is TRBV5-6 and J usage is TRBJ2-7; TRBD1 agrees at 9 bases. Germline loops: CDR1 SGHDT, CDR2 YYEEEE. The CDR3 covers 16 residues. With V trimmed by 2 bases and J by 5 bases, 11 bases remained unmatched. CDR3 region: CASSFAGQGTFDEQYF. The CDR3 nucleotides are TGTGCCAGCAGCTTCGCGGGACAGGGTACTTTCGACGAGCAGTACTTC.

V gene TRBV18 combines with J gene TRBJ2-2, with a weak D call TRBD1 (5 bases). The germline CDR1 and CDR2 sequences are KGHSH and LQKENI. This CDR3 has 15 residues. V lost 10 bases, J lost 2 bases, and 17 bases lay in between. Here the CDR3 reads CATQRQGSNTGELFF. The DNA for the CDR3 is TGTGCCACCCAGAGGCAGGGATCAAACACCGGGGAGCTGTTTTTT.

This chain joins TRBV29-1 and TRBJ1-1; TRBD1 aligns across 7 bases. Germline V gene sequence: CDR1 SQVTM, CDR2 ANQGSEA. The CDR3 consists of 12 residues. The V segment lost 6 bases and the J segment 10 bases; nucleotides outside the gene matches: 11. CDR3 sequence: CSVKDRAMGAFF. In DNA form, the CDR3 reads TGCAGCGTAAAAGACAGGGCAATGGGAGCTTTCTTT.

The rearrangement links TRBV18 to TRBJ2-1, with 7 bases identical to TRBD1. The V and J ends lost 3 bases and 5 bases, in that order; junction bases with no gene match: 4. This CDR3 has 14 amino acids. Germline V gene sequence: CDR1 KGHSH, CDR2 LQKENI. This CDR3 is CASSPTGVDNEQFF. CDR3 nucleotide sequence: TGTGCCAGCTCACCCACAGGGGTCGACAATGAGCAGTTCTTC.

This clone was seen just once. The gene calls are TRBV5-4 and TRBJ2-7; D gene uncertain. The V end lost 2 bases, the J end lost 4 bases, and 10 bases lay between the germline ends. There are 13 residues in the CDR3. Germline V gives CDR1 SGHNT, CDR2 YYREEE (reference sequence). The CDR3 here is CASSLTPLYEQYF. The CDR3 DNA reads TGTGCCAGCAGCTTAACCCCACTGTACGAGCAGTACTTC. Looking up the rest from reference TRBV5-4 and TRBJ2-7 gives the full variable domain: ETGVTQSPTHLIKTRGQQVTLRCSSQSGHNTVSWYQQALGQGPQFIFQYYREEENGRGNFPPRFSGLQFPNYSSELNVNALELDDSALYLCASSLTPLYEQYFGPGTRLTVT.

The rearrangement joins TRBV10-1 to TRBJ2-7; TRBD2 aligns across 14 bases. Germline CDR1 and CDR2: WNHNN and SYGVQD (reference sequence). V lost 0 bases, J lost 3 bases, and 1 base stayed unmatched. The CDR3 loop spans 16 amino acids. The CDR3 spells CASSESGLAGDYEQYF. The CDR3 DNA reads TGCGCCAGCAGTGAGTCGGGACTAGCGGGAGACTACGAGCAGTACTTC.

This chain links TRBV6-1 with TRBJ1-5; D gene ambiguous. This CDR3 has 13 amino acids. Germline V gene sequence: CDR1 MNHNS, CDR2 SASEGT. The V and J ends lost 4 bases and 6 bases respectively, with 10 bases between them. This CDR3 is CASSGTTGQPQHF. The CDR3 nucleotides read TGTGCCAGCAGTGGGACTACCGGTCAGCCCCAGCATTTT.